A single T cell receptor beta chain is shown here with its context. The data derive from a study of patients and donors after allogeneic stem cell transplantation. Trimming took 8 bases from V and 4 from J, leaving 14 bases between them. Germline values: CDR1 MNHEY, CDR2 SVGEGT. The CDR3 has 13 amino acids. In TCRdb, the RT-PCR reads were re-called with MiXCR into one record per CDR3 protein. This table holds about 160,000 distinct CDR3 sequences, approximately 22% found once. The chain joins TRBV6-2 or TRBV6-3 to TRBJ2-5; possibly TRBD2 for D (6 bases). Sequencing was done on a sample of blood, either unsorted or a sorted T cell fraction (not recorded which). The sequence was obtained from a human donor who was either an allogeneic HSCT recipient or a stem cell or donor lymphocyte infusion donor (not recorded which). It is not recorded whose cells these are; they may come from a transplant donor. The CDR3 sequence is CASGGIIRETQYF. CDR3 sequence (DNA): TGTGCCAGCGGGGGGATCATCCGAGAGACCCAGTACTTC.